These 10 T cell receptor beta chains originate from one sample sequenced in a study of blood T cells in healthy people across ages. The authors ran a second PCR of about 6 to 11 cycles using a sample-barcoded 5' primer and a J-beta primer mix. TCRdb used MiXCR to reprocess the 5' RACE reads, holding one entry per CDR3 protein. The sample contains just over 1 million distinct CDR3 sequences, 45% of which appear only once. Material: blood. Source of these receptors: an older woman in good health.

The rearrangement uses TRBV6-1 and TRBJ2-5; 7 bases agree with TRBD2. The J call may be mistaken, given a closer DNA end match to TRBJ2-7. Germline V gene data show CDR1 as MNHNS and CDR2 as SASEGT. This CDR3 spans 14 amino acids. CDR3 coding DNA: TGTGCCAGCAATCTGAGGGGCGGGGGAAGCGAGCAGTACTTC. Translating it yields CASNLRGGGSEQYF.

This clonotype was seen repeatedly, ten times or more. The chain couples TRBV12-3 or TRBV12-4 to TRBJ2-5; D may be TRBD2 (6 bases). The ends were cut back, 5 bases at V and 9 bases at J, with 22 bases in the middle. The CDR3 sequence is 15 residues long. CDR3 protein: CASSGAGLPGKAQYF. CDR3 nucleotides: TGTGCCAGCAGTGGTGCGGGACTCCCCGGAAAGGCCCAGTACTTC.

This clonotype was counted between two and nine times. The DNA for the CDR3 is TGTGCCATCAATAGCGTTAGCACAGATACGCAGTATTTT. This translates into CAINSVSTDTQYF. The chain is built from TRBV10-3 and TRBJ2-3; D perhaps matches TRBD2 (5 bases). Germline V gene data show CDR1 as ENHRY and CDR2 as SYGVKD. Trimming left V 7 bases short and J 0 bases short, with 8 bases between. The CDR3 is 13 residues long.

The chain combines TRBV6-6 with TRBJ1-2; 7 bases map to TRBD1. The V gene's germline CDR1 is MNHNY and CDR2 SVGAGI (reference sequence). Germline trimming cut 2 bases from V and 6 bases from J; bases unmatched to any gene: 3. The CDR3 spans 13 residues. The CDR3 nucleotides are TGTGCCAGCAGTTACGGTCAGGGGGATGGCTACACCTTC. The encoded protein is CASSYGQGDGYTF.

The V call is TRBV6-1, the J call TRBJ1-2, with a possible D match to TRBD1 (5 bases). CDR3 length equals 15 residues. Trimming stripped 0 bases from V and 4 bases from J, with 12 bases between. Germline V gene sequence: CDR1 MNHNS, CDR2 SASEGT. The CDR3 reads CASSEAAGTSYGYTF. DNA of the CDR3: TGTGCCAGCAGTGAAGCCGCCGGGACGAGCTATGGCTACACCTTC.

This chain links TRBV29-1 with TRBJ2-1; 9 positions match TRBD1. The CDR3 covers 14 residues. Germline V gene sequence: CDR1 SQVTM, CDR2 ANQGSEA. Trimming at V came to 3 bases and at J to 7 bases, leaving 7 bases not matched to a gene. CDR3 in DNA: TGCAGCGTTGACCTGACAGGGGGGTCAAATGAGCAGTTCTTC. Amino acid sequence: CSVDLTGGSNEQFF.

This sequence joins TRBV5-4 and TRBJ2-1, with a tentative D call TRBD2 (6 bases). CDR1 SGHNT and CDR2 YYREEE come from the germline V gene (reference sequence). With 2 bases removed from V and 1 base from J, the gap between germline ends came to 10 bases. The CDR3 runs 15 residues. In DNA, the CDR3 is TGTGCCAGCAGCTTCGGGAGTAGGTCCTACAATGAGCAGTTCTTC. Its translation: CASSFGSRSYNEQFF. The variable domain in full, with the rest retrieved from reference TRBV5-4 and TRBJ2-1, is ETGVTQSPTHLIKTRGQQVTLRCSSQSGHNTVSWYQQALGQGPQFIFQYYREEENGRGNFPPRFSGLQFPNYSSELNVNALELDDSALYLCASSFGSRSYNEQFFGPGTRLTVL.

J is TRBJ2-7 and V is TRBV27; 12 nucleotides line up with TRBD2. The CDR3 length is 17 residues. V lost 5 bases and J lost 0; bases outside the gene matches: 8. Per the germline V gene, CDR1 is MNHEY and CDR2 is SMNVEV (reference sequence). CDR3 in amino acids: CASSRLAGEPRSYEQYF. CDR3 nucleotides: TGTGCCAGCAGTCGACTAGCGGGAGAGCCCCGCTCCTACGAGCAGTACTTC.

The V call is TRBV6-2 or TRBV6-3, the J call TRBJ2-7, with D perhaps TRBD2 (5 bases). The CDR3 contains 13 residues. V was clipped by 2 bases and J by 3 bases, with 8 bases between them. In germline, CDR1 is MNHEY, CDR2 SVGEGT. DNA of the CDR3: TGTGCCAGCAGTTACCCCGGGATCTACGAGCAGTACTTC. Its protein is CASSYPGIYEQYF.

V usage is TRBV3-1 and J usage is TRBJ2-7; 8 nucleotides line up with TRBD2. V gave up 5 bases and J gave up 3 bases; unmatched junction bases: 3. Germline assignment: CDR1 LGHDT and CDR2 YNNKEL (reference sequence). The CDR3 loop spans 13 amino acids. The CDR3 sequence: CASSNAGGYEQYF. In DNA form, the CDR3 reads TGTGCCAGCAGCAACGCGGGGGGCTACGAGCAGTACTTC.